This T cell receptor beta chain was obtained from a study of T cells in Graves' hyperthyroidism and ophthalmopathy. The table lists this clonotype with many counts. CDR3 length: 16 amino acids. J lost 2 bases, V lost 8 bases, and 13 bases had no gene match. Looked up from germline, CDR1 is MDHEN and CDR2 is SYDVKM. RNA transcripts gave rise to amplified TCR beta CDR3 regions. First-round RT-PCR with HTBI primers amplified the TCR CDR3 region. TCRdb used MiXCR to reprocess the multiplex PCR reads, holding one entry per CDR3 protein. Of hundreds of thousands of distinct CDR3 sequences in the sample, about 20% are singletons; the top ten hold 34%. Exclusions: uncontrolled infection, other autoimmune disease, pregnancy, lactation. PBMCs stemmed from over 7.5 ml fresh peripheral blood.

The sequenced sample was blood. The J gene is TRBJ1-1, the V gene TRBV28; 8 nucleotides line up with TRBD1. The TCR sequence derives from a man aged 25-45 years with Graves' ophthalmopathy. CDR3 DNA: TGTGCCAGCCAAATGAGGCAGGGGGCCGGTAACACTGAAGCTTTCTTT. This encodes CASQMRQGAGNTEAFF.